The present T cell receptor beta chain was sequenced within a study of cytomegalovirus exposure and HLA in healthy donors. This PCR relied on a set of 60 Vbeta primers and 13 Jbeta primers. Here immunoSEQ multiplex PCR was the method, and the copy in TCRdb shows in-frame clones only, minus some. The sample holds roughly 100,000 clones, approximately 68% seen once. Trimming removed 1 base from V and 2 bases from J, with 10 bases in between. The CDR3 length is 15 residues. Germline V gene lookup returns CDR1 SGHRS and CDR2 YFSETQ. The receptor comes from a boy younger than 18 in good health and CMV-seropositive. Sequencing was performed on PBMCs. V gene TRBV5-1 combines with J gene TRBJ1-5, with D possibly matching TRBD1 (5 bases). This CDR3 is CASSLKGGGNQPQHF. CDR3 in DNA: TGCGCCAGCAGCTTGAAAGGAGGGGGCAATCAGCCCCAGCATTTT.